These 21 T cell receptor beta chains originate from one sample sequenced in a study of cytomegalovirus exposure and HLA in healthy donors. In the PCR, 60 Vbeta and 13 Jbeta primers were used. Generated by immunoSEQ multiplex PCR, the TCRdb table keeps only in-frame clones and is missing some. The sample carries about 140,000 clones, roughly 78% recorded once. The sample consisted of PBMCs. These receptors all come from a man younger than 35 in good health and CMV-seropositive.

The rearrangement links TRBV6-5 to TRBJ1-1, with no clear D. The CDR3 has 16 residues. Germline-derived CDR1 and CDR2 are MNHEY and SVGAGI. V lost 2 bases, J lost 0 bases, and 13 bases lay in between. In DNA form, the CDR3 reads TGTGCCAGCAGTTACACCAGGAGGTTTATGAACACTGAAGCTTTCTTT. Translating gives CASSYTRRFMNTEAFF.

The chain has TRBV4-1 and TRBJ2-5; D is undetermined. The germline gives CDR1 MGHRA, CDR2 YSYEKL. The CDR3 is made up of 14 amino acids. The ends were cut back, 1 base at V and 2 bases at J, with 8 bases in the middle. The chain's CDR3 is CASSQVYIQETQYF. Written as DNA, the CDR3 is TGCGCCAGCAGCCAAGTATACATTCAAGAGACCCAGTACTTC.

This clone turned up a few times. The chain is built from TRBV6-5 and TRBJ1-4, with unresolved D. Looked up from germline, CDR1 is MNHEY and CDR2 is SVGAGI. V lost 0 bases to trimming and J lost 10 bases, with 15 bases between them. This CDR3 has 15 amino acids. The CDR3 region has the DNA TGTGCCAGCAGTTACTCGACTGGAGGCTTAGGAAAACTGTTTTTT. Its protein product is CASSYSTGGLGKLFF.

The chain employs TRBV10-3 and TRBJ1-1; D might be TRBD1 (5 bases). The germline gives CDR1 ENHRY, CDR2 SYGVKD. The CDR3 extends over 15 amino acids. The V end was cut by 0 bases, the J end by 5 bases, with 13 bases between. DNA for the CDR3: TGTGCCATCAGTGAGTCGGATAGGGGCAGGACTGAAGCTTTCTTT. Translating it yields CAISESDRGRTEAFF.

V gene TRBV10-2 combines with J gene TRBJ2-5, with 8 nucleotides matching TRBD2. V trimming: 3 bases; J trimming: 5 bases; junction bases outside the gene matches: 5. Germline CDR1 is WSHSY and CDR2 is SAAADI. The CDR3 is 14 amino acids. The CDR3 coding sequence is TGCGCCAGCAGTGACTCGGGGGGGCGGGAGACCCAGTACTTC. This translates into CASSDSGGRETQYF.

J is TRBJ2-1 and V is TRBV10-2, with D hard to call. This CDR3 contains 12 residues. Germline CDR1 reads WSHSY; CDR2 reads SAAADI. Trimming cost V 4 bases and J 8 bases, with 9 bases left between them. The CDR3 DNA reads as TGCGCCAGCAGTGTCCAGGTCCATGAGCAGTTCTTC. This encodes CASSVQVHEQFF.

CDR3 region: CASSATGTSGHNEQFF. The CDR3 DNA follows: TGTGCCAGCAGCGCCACCGGGACTAGCGGTCACAATGAGCAGTTCTTC. This sequence joins TRBV9 and TRBJ2-1; TRBD2 matches 11 bases. The length of the CDR3 is 16 residues. J lost 5 bases, V lost 3 bases, and 7 bases had no gene match. The germline V gene has CDR1 SGDLS and CDR2 YYNGEE.

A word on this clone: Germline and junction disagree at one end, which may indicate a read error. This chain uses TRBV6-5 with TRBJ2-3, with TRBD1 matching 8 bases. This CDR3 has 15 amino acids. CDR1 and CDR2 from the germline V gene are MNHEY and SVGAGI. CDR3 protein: CASSPWAGGTGTQYF. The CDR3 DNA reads TGTGCCAGCAGCCCCTGGGCAGGGGGCACAGGTACGCAGTATTTT.

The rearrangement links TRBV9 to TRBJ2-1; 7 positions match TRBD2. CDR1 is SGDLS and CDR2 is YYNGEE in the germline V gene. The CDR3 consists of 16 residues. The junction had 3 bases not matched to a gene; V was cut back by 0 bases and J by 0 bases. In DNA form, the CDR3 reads TGTGCCAGCAGCGTAGTGCGGGAGAGCTCCTACAATGAGCAGTTCTTC. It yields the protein CASSVVRESSYNEQFF. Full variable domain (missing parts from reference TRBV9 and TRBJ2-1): DSGVTQTPKHLITATGQRVTLRCSPRSGDLSVYWYQQSLDQGLQFLIQYYNGEERAKGNILERFSAQQFPDLHSELNLSSLELGDSALYFCASSVVRESSYNEQFFGPGTRLTVL.

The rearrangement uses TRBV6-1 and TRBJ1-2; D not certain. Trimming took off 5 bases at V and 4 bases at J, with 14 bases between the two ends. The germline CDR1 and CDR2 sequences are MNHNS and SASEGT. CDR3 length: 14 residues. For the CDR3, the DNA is TGTGCCAGCAGTTCCGAGGGTTGGGTCTATGGCTACACCTTC. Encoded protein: CASSSEGWVYGYTF.

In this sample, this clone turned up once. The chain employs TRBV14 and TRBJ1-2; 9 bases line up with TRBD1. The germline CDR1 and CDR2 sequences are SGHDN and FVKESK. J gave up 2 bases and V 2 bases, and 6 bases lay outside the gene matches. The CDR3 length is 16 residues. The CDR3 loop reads CASSQTGTGPNYGYTF. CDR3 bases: TGTGCCAGCAGCCAAACCGGGACAGGGCCAAACTATGGCTACACCTTC. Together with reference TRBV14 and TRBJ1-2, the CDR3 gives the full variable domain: EAGVTQFPSHSVIEKGQTVTLRCDPISGHDNLYWYRRVMGKEIKFLLHFVKESKQDESGMPNNRFLAERTGGTYSTLKVQPAELEDSGVYFCASSQTGTGPNYGYTFGSGTRLTVV.

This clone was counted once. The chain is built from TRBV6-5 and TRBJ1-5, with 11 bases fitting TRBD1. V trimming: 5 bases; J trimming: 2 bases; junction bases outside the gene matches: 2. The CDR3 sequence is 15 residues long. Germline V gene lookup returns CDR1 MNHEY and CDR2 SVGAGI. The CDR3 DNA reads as TGTGCCAGCAGTGCGGACAGGGGGCGCAATCAGCCCCAGCATTTT. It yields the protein CASSADRGRNQPQHF.

CDR3 DNA sequence: TGTGCCAGCAGCTTAGTTACACAAGAGACCCAGTACTTC. Translating it yields CASSLVTQETQYF. The V and J genes are TRBV7-9 and TRBJ2-5; D ambiguous. The CDR3 is 13 amino acids. Trimming removed 1 base from V and 2 bases from J, with 5 bases in between. Germline CDR1 and CDR2: SEHNR and FQNEAQ (reference sequence).

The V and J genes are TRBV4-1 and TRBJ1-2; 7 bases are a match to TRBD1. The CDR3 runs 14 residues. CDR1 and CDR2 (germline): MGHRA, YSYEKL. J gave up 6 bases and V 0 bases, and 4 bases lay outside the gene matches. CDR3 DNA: TGCGCCAGCAGCCAAGATGTCAGGGGGAATGGCTACACCTTC. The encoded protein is CASSQDVRGNGYTF.

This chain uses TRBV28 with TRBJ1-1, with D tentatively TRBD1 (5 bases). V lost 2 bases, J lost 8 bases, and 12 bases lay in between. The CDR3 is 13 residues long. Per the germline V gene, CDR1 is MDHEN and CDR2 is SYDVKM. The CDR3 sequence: CASSLGRQYEAFF. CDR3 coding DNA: TGTGCCAGCAGTTTAGGTCGACAGTACGAAGCTTTCTTT.

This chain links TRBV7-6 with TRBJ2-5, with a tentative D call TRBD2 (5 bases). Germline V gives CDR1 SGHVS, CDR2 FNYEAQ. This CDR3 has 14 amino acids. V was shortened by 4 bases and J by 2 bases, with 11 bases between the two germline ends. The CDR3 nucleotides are TGTGCCAGCAGCTCCGGGGAGCTTCAAGAGACCCAGTACTTC. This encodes CASSSGELQETQYF.

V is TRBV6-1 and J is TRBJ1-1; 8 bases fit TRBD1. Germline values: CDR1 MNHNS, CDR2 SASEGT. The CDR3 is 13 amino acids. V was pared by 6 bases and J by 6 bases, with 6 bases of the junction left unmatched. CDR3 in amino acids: CASRIDRGAEAFF. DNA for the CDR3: TGTGCCAGCAGGATAGACAGGGGAGCTGAAGCTTTCTTT.

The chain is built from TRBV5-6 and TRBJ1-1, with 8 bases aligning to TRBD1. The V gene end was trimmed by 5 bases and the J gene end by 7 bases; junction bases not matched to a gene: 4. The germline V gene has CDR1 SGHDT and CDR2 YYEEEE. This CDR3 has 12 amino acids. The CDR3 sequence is CASSYRGVEAFF. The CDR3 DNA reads TGTGCCAGCAGTTACAGGGGGGTTGAAGCTTTCTTT.

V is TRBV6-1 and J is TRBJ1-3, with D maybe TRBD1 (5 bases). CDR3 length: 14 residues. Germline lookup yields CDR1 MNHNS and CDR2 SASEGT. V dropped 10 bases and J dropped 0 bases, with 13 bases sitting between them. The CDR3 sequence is CAIWGILSGNTIYF. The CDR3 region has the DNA TGTGCCATTTGGGGCATTCTCTCTGGAAACACCATATATTTT.

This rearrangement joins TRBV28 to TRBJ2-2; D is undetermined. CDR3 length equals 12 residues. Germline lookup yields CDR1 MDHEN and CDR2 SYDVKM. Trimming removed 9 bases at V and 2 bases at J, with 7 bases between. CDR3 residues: CASFPNTGELFF. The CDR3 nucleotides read TGTGCCAGTTTCCCTAACACCGGGGAGCTGTTTTTT.

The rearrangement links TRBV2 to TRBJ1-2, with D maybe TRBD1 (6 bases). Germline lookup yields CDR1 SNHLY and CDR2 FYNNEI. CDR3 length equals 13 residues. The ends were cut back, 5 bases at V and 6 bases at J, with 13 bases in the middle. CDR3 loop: CASSLQGRDGYTF. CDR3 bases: TGTGCCAGCAGTTTACAGGGAAGGGATGGCTACACCTTC.